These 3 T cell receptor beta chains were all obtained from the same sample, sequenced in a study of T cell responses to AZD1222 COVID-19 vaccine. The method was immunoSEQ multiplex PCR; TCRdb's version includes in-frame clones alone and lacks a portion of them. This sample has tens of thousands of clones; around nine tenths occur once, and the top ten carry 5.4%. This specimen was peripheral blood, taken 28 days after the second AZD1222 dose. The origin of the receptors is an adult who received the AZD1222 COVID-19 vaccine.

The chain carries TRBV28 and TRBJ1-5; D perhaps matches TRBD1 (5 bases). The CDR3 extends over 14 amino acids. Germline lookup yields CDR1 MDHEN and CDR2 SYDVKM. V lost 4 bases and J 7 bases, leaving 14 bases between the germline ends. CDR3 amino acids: CASSSPGGGQPQHF. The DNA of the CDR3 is TGTGCCAGCAGTTCCCCGGGGGGAGGGCAGCCCCAGCATTTT.

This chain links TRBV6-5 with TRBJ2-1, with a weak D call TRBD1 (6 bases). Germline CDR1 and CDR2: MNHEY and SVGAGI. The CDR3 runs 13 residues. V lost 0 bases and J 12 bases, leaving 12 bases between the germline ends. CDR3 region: CASSYSNQGWQFF. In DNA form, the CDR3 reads TGTGCCAGCAGTTACTCGAACCAGGGGTGGCAGTTCTTC.

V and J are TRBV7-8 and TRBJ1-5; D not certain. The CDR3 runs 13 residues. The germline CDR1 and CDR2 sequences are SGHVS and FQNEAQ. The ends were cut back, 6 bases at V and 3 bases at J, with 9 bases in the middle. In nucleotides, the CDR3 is TGTGCCAGCAGATTAAGCGACAATCAGCCCCAGCATTTT. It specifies CASRLSDNQPQHF.